This TCR beta chain derives from a study of graft-versus-host responses after intestinal transplantation. Assay used: immunoSEQ multiplex PCR; TCRdb lists only in-frame clones, some missing. The data contain around 45,000 clones, approximately 94% of them singletons. Germline CDR1 reads SGHTA; CDR2 reads FQGTGA. The trim removed 6 bases at V and 6 bases at J, leaving 7 bases unmatched. This CDR3 region has 15 residues. The clonotype originates from a human patient who received an intestinal transplant, so some T cells may come from the graft donor. The chain links TRBV7-3 to TRBJ2-2; 10 bases match TRBD2. Sample: PBMCs, taken roughly 51 weeks after intestinal transplant. In nucleotides, the CDR3 is TGTGCCAGCAGTAATTCTAGCGGGAGAGCCGGGGAGCTGTTTTTT. Translated, it gives CASSNSSGRAGELFF.